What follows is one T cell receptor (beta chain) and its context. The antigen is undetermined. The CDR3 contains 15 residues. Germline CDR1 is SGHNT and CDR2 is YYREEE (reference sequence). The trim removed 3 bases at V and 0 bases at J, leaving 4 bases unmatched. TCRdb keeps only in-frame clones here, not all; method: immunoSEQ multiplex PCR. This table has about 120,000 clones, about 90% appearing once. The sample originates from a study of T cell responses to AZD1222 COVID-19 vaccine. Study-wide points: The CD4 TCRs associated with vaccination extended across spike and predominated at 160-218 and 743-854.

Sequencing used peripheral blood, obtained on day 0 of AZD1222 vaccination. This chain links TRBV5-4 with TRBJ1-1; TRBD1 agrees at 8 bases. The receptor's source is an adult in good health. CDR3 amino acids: CASSSGQAMNTEAFF. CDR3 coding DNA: TGTGCCAGCAGCTCGGGACAGGCCATGAACACTGAAGCTTTCTTT. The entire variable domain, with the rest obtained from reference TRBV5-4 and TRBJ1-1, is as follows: ETGVTQSPTHLIKTRGQQVTLRCSSQSGHNTVSWYQQALGQGPQFIFQYYREEENGRGNFPPRFSGLQFPNYSSELNVNALELDDSALYLCASSSGQAMNTEAFFGQGTRLTVV.